The 16 T cell receptor beta chains listed next were all sequenced from one sample in a study of OX40 agonist ivuxolimab in advanced cancers. Sequencing used immunoSEQ multiplex PCR; TCRdb keeps in-frame clones, though not all of them. The repertoire holds about 80,000 clones, with about 86% as singletons. Sequenced material: CD4+ or CD8+ T cells sorted from blood, taken in a trial of the OX40 agonist ivuxolimab. These receptor sequences come from an adult with an advanced solid tumor such as melanoma, head and neck, liver or kidney cancer.

Worth noting for this clone: A read error is possible here, since a much larger clone lies one base away. This CDR3 reads CASSGYNEQFF. The CDR3 DNA sequence: TGTGCCAGCAGCGGGTACAATGAGCAGTTCTTC. This rearrangement joins TRBV9 to TRBJ2-1; no definite D call. The CDR3 contains 11 residues. Germline V gene data show CDR1 as SGDLS and CDR2 as YYNGEE. Trimming removed 3 bases from V and 4 bases from J, with 2 bases in between.

The V call is TRBV4-3, the J call TRBJ2-3; 7 bases agree with TRBD2. Germline values: CDR1 LGHNA, CDR2 YSLEER. V shed 4 bases, J shed 2 bases, and the junction held 0 bases outside the gene matches. The CDR3 is 13 amino acids. CDR3: CASSRDYTDTQYF. In nucleotides, the CDR3 is TGCGCCAGCAGCCGGGACTACACAGATACGCAGTATTTT.

The chain links TRBV12-5 to TRBJ1-6, with 7 bases fitting TRBD1. The CDR3 spans 14 residues. Germline lookup yields CDR1 LGHNT and CDR2 FRNRAP. The ends lost 3 bases at V and 12 bases at J; junction bases unmatched: 8. The CDR3 DNA reads TGTGCTAGTGGTTTTATAGACAGGGCCCAACCCCTCCACTTT. Translated, it gives CASGFIDRAQPLHF.

This clone was recorded once. This chain connects TRBV28 to TRBJ2-5; the D call may be TRBD1 or TRBD2 (9 bases each). V was clipped by 3 bases and J by 3 bases, with 23 bases between them. The CDR3 consists of 18 residues. Germline CDR1 and CDR2: MDHEN and SYDVKM. CDR3 sequence reads: CASSFGGLAGQGKETQYF. The CDR3 DNA is TGTGCCAGCAGTTTCGGAGGTCTAGCGGGACAGGGAAAAGAGACCCAGTACTTC.

This chain's CDR3 is CASSARRDGSYGYTF. The CDR3 DNA is TGTGCCAGCAGCGCCAGACGCGACGGCTCCTATGGCTACACCTTC. This chain connects TRBV6-4 to TRBJ1-2; D gene uncertain. Germline loops: CDR1 MRHNA, CDR2 SNTAGT. Trimming cost V 6 bases and J 4 bases, with 18 bases left between them. The CDR3 contains 15 residues.

J is TRBJ1-3 and V is TRBV14; D perhaps matches TRBD1 (5 bases). With 3 bases removed from V and 0 bases from J, the gap between germline ends came to 9 bases. CDR3 length: 15 residues. Germline CDR1 is SGHDN and CDR2 is FVKESK. The CDR3 reads CASSHRATSGNTIYF. As DNA, the CDR3 is TGTGCCAGCAGCCACAGGGCTACCTCTGGAAACACCATATATTTT. Filled out from reference TRBV14 and TRBJ1-3, the complete variable domain reads EAGVTQFPSHSVIEKGQTVTLRCDPISGHDNLYWYRRVMGKEIKFLLHFVKESKQDESGMPNNRFLAERTGGTYSTLKVQPAELEDSGVYFCASSHRATSGNTIYFGEGSWLTVV.

The V call is TRBV6-6, the J call TRBJ1-1, with 10 positions matching TRBD1. Germline loops: CDR1 MNHNY, CDR2 SVGAGI (reference sequence). The CDR3 totals 14 residues. The junction had 6 bases not matched to a gene; V was cut back by 7 bases and J by 4 bases. The CDR3 here is CASTDRGRITEAFF. CDR3 nucleotide sequence: TGTGCCAGCACCGACAGGGGGCGAATCACTGAAGCTTTCTTT.

The V gene is TRBV27, the J gene TRBJ1-5; 8 positions match TRBD1. The CDR3 is 14 residues long. J lost 7 bases, V lost 6 bases, and 8 bases had no gene match. Germline V gene data show CDR1 as MNHEY and CDR2 as SMNVEV (reference sequence). The CDR3 region has the DNA TGTGCCAGCAGCGACAGGGGAGGAGGCCAGCCCCAGCATTTT. Amino acid sequence: CASSDRGGGQPQHF.

The CDR3 nucleotides read TGTGCCAGTACCCCAGACAGGGGAGGGGTAAATGAGCAGTTCTTC. It encodes CASTPDRGGVNEQFF. The rearrangement links TRBV19 to TRBJ2-1; tentatively, D is TRBD1 (8 bases). CDR3 length equals 15 residues. Trimming cost V 7 bases and J 7 bases, with 20 bases left between them. Looked up from germline, CDR1 is LNHDA and CDR2 is SQIVND (reference sequence).

The CDR3 spells CASSPTGVLNEQFF. Written as DNA, the CDR3 is TGTGCCAGCTCTCCGACAGGGGTTCTCAATGAGCAGTTCTTC. The chain recombines TRBV18 with TRBJ2-1; 8 nucleotides align to TRBD1. The V gene end was trimmed by 6 bases and the J gene end by 6 bases; junction bases not matched to a gene: 7. The germline CDR1 and CDR2 sequences are KGHSH and LQKENI. The CDR3 contains 14 residues.

This clone was recorded only once. The V gene is TRBV7-2, the J gene TRBJ2-2, with 12 bases identical to TRBD2. The CDR3 is 16 amino acids. With 3 bases clipped from V and 7 bases from J, the junction kept 6 bases outside the gene matches. The germline CDR1 and CDR2 sequences are SGHTA and FQGNSA. Written as DNA, the CDR3 is TGTGCCAGCAGCTTCCCTAGCGGGAGGGTGATCGGGGAGCTGTTTTTT. This gives the protein CASSFPSGRVIGELFF.

The gene calls are TRBV10-3 and TRBJ2-3; 7 bases match TRBD2. This CDR3 has 13 residues. Germline lookup yields CDR1 ENHRY and CDR2 SYGVKD. V shed 8 bases, J shed 5 bases, and the junction held 7 bases outside the gene matches. CDR3 region: CAIRREMGDTQYF. The CDR3 DNA reads TGTGCCATCCGGCGGGAGATGGGAGATACGCAGTATTTT.

The chain links TRBV11-2 to TRBJ1-2; 9 bases agree with TRBD1. Germline loops: CDR1 SGHAT, CDR2 FQNNGV. The CDR3 spans 14 residues. The J segment lost 8 bases and the V segment lost 2 bases, leaving 6 bases of the junction unmatched. For the CDR3, the DNA is TGTGCCAGCAGCTTAACTCCGGGACAGGGCGGCTACACCTTC. Translating it yields CASSLTPGQGGYTF.

The chain employs TRBV19 and TRBJ2-1, with D perhaps TRBD2 (7 bases). CDR3 size: 15 residues. Germline V CDR1 and CDR2: LNHDA, SQIVND (reference sequence). Deletions cut 1 base from V and 8 bases from J, with 15 bases between. The DNA of the CDR3 is TGTGCCAGTAGTATAGCGGGGGGCTACAGACATGAGCAGTTCTTC. Its protein is CASSIAGGYRHEQFF. Filled out from reference TRBV19 and TRBJ2-1, the complete variable domain reads DGGITQSPKYLFRKEGQNVTLSCEQNLNHDAMYWYRQDPGQGLRLIYYSQIVNDFQKGDIAEGYSVSREKKESFPLTVTSAQKNPTAFYLCASSIAGGYRHEQFFGPGTRLTVL.

The chain joins TRBV18 to TRBJ2-5; no reliable D call. Germline V gives CDR1 KGHSH, CDR2 LQKENI. The CDR3 length is 14 residues. Trimming left V 0 bases short and J 2 bases short, with 7 bases between. The DNA of the CDR3 is TGTGCCAGCTCACCACCGGGGAAGCAAGAGACCCAGTACTTC. Encoded protein: CASSPPGKQETQYF.

Comment on this clone: One end of the junction fails to match germline, which may point to a read error. The J gene is TRBJ2-2, the V gene TRBV28; perhaps TRBD2 as D (5 bases). This CDR3 is 10 amino acids long. Germline V gives CDR1 MDHEN, CDR2 SYDVKM. CDR3 sequence reads: CASRHRGAVF. CDR3 bases: TGTGCCAGTAGGCACCGGGGAGCTGTTTTT.